This T cell receptor beta chain was found in a study of T cell repertoires in cytomegalovirus infection. A remark on this clonotype: No antigen is known for it.

MiXCR was run by TCRdb on the reads, yielding one entry per CDR3 protein. The data show approximately 280,000 distinct CDR3 sequences, about 20% seen once. This sequence was found in a human donor in good health (CMV status not recorded). Some clones in this sample may be carry-over from other donors' samples. The sequenced sample was cultured PBMCs, obtained from culture after CMV antigen stimulation.

The CDR3 protein is CASSRPGQGKAGELFF. In DNA form, the CDR3 reads TGTGCCAGCAGCCGACCTGGACAGGGGAAGGCCGGGGAGCTGTTTTTT. The chain joins TRBV7-2 to TRBJ2-2, with TRBD1 matching over 9 bases. V was pared by 5 bases and J by 6 bases, with 10 bases of the junction left unmatched. CDR3 length equals 16 residues. CDR1 and CDR2 (germline): SGHTA, FQGNSA.